This T cell receptor beta chain is drawn from a study of T cells in Graves' hyperthyroidism and ophthalmopathy. Study-wide findings and caveats: Model predictions of ophthalmopathy came a median roughly 6.4 months before onset.

Germline V CDR1 and CDR2: MDHEN, SYDVKM. Trimming took off 5 bases at V and 0 bases at J, with 17 bases between the two ends. This CDR3 contains 18 residues. Diagnoses used clinical symptoms, serum thyroxine and TRAb, thyroid ultrasound and orbital computed tomography. The authors obtained PBMCs from about 9 ml of fresh peripheral blood. Amplified regions were TCR beta CDR3 sequences from RNA transcripts. The primer set for the first-round RT-PCR of the TCR CDR3 was HTBI. TCRdb reprocessed the multiplex PCR reads with MiXCR, giving one entry per CDR3 protein. The profile shows about 350,000 distinct CDR3 sequences, 18% of them singletons. This clonotype came up many times. The antigen remains unidentified.

The receptor was derived from a woman in her thirties or forties with Graves' ophthalmopathy. Sequenced: blood. The chain carries TRBV28 and TRBJ1-6, with D unresolved. The CDR3 sequence: CASSLSPSRNSYNSPLHF. CDR3 coding DNA: TGTGCCAGCAGTCTTTCTCCCTCTCGGAACTCCTATAATTCACCCCTCCACTTT.